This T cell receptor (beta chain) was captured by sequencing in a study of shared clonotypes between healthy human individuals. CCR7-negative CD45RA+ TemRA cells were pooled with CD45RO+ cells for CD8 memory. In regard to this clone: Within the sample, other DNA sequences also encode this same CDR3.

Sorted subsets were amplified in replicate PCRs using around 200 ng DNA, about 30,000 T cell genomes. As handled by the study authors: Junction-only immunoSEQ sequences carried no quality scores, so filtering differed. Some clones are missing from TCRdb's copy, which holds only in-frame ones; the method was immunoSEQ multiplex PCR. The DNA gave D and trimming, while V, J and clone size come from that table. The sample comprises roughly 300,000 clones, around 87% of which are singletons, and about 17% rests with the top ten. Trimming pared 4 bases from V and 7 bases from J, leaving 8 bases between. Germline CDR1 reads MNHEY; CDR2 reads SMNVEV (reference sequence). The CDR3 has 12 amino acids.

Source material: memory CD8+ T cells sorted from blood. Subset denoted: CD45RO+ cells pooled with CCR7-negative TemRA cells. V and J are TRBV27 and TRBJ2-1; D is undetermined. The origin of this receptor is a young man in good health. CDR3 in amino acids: CASSSLGNEQFF. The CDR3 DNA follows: TGTGCCAGCAGTTCCCTTGGAAATGAGCAGTTCTTC.